This T cell receptor beta chain originates from a study of blood T cell repertoires in COVID-19 (TCRdb year 2020). Background on the whole study: Samples from collaborators originated in the United States, Italy and Spain and spanned both the acute and convalescent phases of COVID-19. Samples came from the ongoing ImmuneRACE study (first 160 participants) plus 1,254 subjects from 6 global collaborators. HLA class I and class II types, where available, came from metadata supplied by the sample provider rather than from assay-based typing. The repertoires were made available in a free public database intended to serve as a resource for research on the immune response to SARS-CoV-2. The prospective study material was composed of cDNA or gDNA derived from T cells, B-cell-depleted T cells, or PBMCs. The dataset comprised deeply sampled blood TCRbeta repertoires from subjects exposed to, actively infected with, or recovered from COVID-19. Sample metadata almost always included a de-identified subject ID, COVID-19 status, age in years and sex.

The cysteine opens and the phenylalanine closes a CDR3 of 16 amino acids. CDR3 DNA is the only sequence kept; it has 48 bases, read in frame from the first base. CDR1 MDHEN and CDR2 SYDVKM are derived from the germline V gene. Compared with germline, V lacks 5 bases and J lacks 1 base; bases without a gene match: 7. A remark on this clone: Its antigen is unknown. Per-base qualities were not stored, and no clone one base away is much larger.

TCRbeta CDR3 regions were amplified from genomic DNA using the immunoSEQ Assay, a bias-controlled multiplex PCR. Turning to the authors' computational methods: The number of nucleated cells in each sample was estimated from the amplification of reference gene primers within the assay. To quantify the absolute abundance of each unique TCRbeta CDR3 rearrangement, sequence reads were collapsed and filtered. For each sample, productive Simpson clonality was calculated as the square root of Simpson's diversity index over productive rearrangements. The table was pulled from immuneACCESS by TCRdb, which kept in-frame rearrangements only. Such tables lose some clones; where checked, under half of the loss comes from unresolved V genes, and the rest has no known cause. Clone size and V and J calls were adopted from that table, with D and trimming inferred from the DNA. Within this sample are hundreds of thousands of clones, with under 90% of them counted one time only. Jointly, the top ten make up less than 3.5% of the sample.

Enrolling through a virtual design, the prospective study's participants ranged in age from about 18 to 100 years and lived across 24 United States geographic areas. In the prospective study, cohorts were assigned on the basis of participant-reported clinical history obtained from a screening survey and a study questionnaire. Exposed participants had been in contact, within 2 weeks of entering the study, with a person who had a PCR-confirmed or clinician-diagnosed case of COVID-19. In the prospective study, mobile phlebotomists collected whole blood, serum and a nasopharyngeal or oropharyngeal swab from each participant. Additional blood draws and questionnaires over an approximately 2-month period could optionally be provided by prospective study participants. Prospective study blood samples were shipped either frozen or at room temperature before DNA extraction. General findings and caveats noted by the study authors: The quantity of clinical and demographic metadata differed by source and by participant and was supplied without curation.

The sequence derives from a woman aged 45 to 65 who had been exposed to COVID-19. The chain employs TRBV28 and TRBJ1-5, and TRBD1 matches 8 of the central bases. The sample comprised PBMCs or T cells enriched from blood (not recorded which). This receptor carries the CDR3 CASSITRGRSNQPQHF. The DNA reads TGTGCCAGCAGTATAACCAGGGGGCGGAGCAATCAGCCCCAGCATTTT.